Included here is one TCR beta chain sequence, with context. Its antigen is as yet unknown. This sample was taken from a study of vaccination and CD4 T cells after COVID-19. Study details: Post-vaccine sampling followed dose two by a median roughly 74 days (range 14 to 241). The stimulating agents, overlapping spike peptides, came from SARS-CoV-2, HCoV-NL63, HCoV-OC43 and HCoV-229E.

The Oncomine TCR Beta short-read assay sequenced DNA from cultured CD4+ T cells. TCRdb passed the PCR reads through MiXCR, listing each CDR3 protein once. The sample lists 20,000 to 25,000 distinct CDR3 sequences; 45% to 50% were seen once. The sample's treatment: approximately 9-day PBMC culture with coronavirus spike peptide pools or control peptides (ViraFEST assay). General study points: For SARS-CoV-2-reactive clonotypes, the median went from about 22 to 38, a nonsignificant increase.

Sequenced input: CD4+ T cells from blood, cultured in vitro. The sequence was collected from a human donor who had recovered from COVID-19.

CDR3 sequence: CASSYSRGFGDSYGYTF. CDR3 DNA sequence: TGTGCCAGCAGTTACTCGAGGGGGTTCGGGGACTCCTACGGCTACACCTTC. The chain couples TRBV6-2 or TRBV6-3 to TRBJ1-2; possibly TRBD1 for D (6 bases). Germline V lookup: CDR1 MNHEY, CDR2 SVGEGT. Between the trimmed V and J ends, which lost 0 bases and 8 bases, there was a span of 22 bases. The CDR3 has 17 amino acids.